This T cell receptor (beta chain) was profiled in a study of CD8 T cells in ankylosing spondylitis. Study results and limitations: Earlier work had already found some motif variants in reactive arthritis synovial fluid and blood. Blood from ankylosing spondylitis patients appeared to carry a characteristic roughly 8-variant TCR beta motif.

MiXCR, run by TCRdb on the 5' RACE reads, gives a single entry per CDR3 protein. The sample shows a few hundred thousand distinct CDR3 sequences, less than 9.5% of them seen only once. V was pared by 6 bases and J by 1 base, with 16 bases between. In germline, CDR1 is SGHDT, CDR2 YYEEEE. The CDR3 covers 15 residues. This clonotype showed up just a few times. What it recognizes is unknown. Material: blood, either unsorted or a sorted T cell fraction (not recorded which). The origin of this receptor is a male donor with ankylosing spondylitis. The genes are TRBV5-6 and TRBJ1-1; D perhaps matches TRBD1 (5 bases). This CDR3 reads CASTRRGLENTEAFF. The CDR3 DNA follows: TGTGCCAGCACAAGGAGGGGCTTAGAGAACACTGAAGCTTTCTTT.